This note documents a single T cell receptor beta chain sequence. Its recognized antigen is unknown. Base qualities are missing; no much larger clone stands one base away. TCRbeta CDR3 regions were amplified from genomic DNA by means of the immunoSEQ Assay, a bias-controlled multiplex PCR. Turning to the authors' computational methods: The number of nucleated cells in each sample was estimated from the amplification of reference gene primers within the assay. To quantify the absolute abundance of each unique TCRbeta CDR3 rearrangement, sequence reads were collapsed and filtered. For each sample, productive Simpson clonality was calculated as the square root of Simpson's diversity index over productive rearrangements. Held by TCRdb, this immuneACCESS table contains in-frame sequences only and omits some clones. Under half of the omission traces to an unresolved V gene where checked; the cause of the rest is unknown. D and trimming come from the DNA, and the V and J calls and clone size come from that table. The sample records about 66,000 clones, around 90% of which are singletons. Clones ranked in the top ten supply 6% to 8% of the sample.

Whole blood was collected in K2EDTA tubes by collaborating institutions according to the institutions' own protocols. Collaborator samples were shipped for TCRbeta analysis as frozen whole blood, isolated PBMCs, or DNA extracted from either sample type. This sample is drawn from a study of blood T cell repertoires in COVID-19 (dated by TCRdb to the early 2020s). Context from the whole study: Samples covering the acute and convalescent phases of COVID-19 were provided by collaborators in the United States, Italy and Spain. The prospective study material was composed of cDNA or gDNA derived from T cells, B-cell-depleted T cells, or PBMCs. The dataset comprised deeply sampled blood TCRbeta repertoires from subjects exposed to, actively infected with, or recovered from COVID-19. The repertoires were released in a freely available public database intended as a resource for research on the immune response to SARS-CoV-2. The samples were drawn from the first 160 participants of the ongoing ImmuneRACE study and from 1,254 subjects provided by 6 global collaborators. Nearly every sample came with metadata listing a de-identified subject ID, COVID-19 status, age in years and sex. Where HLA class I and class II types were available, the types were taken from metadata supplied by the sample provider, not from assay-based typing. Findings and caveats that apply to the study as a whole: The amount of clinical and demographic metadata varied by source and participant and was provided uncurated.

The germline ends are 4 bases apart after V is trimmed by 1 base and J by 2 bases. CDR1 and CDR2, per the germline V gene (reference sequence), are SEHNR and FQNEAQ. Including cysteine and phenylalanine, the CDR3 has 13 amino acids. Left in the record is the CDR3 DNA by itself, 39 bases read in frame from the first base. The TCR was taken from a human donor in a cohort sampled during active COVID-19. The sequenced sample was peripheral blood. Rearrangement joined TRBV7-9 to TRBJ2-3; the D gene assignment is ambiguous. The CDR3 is CASSLGLTDTQYF. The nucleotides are TGTGCCAGCAGCTTAGGACTCACAGATACGCAGTATTTT.